One and the same sample provided the 8 T cell receptor beta chains below, sequenced in a study of blood T cell repertoires in COVID-19. Clones were sequenced by immunoSEQ multiplex PCR, and TCRdb holds only the in-frame ones, with some missing. The repertoire holds 150,000 to 200,000 clones, with around four fifths as singletons. Material for sequencing was peripheral blood. The receptors derive from a human donor in a cohort sampled during active COVID-19.

A single count supports this clone. The chain uses TRBV5-6 and TRBJ2-3; TRBD2 matches 11 bases. Trimming cost V 0 bases and J 4 bases; bases outside gene matches: 10. The CDR3 is made up of 18 amino acids. Germline V gene lookup returns CDR1 SGHDT and CDR2 YYEEEE. The CDR3 sequence: CASSLEASGGTLADTQYF. In DNA, the CDR3 is TGTGCCAGCAGCTTGGAGGCTAGCGGGGGGACCCTCGCAGATACGCAGTATTTT.

This chain uses TRBV7-9 with TRBJ2-3; the match to TRBD2 covers 7 bases. The trim removed 1 base at V and 0 bases at J, leaving 4 bases unmatched. The CDR3 sequence is 16 residues long. Germline-derived CDR1 and CDR2 are SEHNR and FQNEAQ (reference sequence). The DNA of the CDR3 is TGTGCCAGCAGCTTAGGGCTAGCGGCTAGCACAGATACGCAGTATTTT. It codes for CASSLGLAASTDTQYF.

This clone occurred a few times. This chain links TRBV12-3 or TRBV12-4 with TRBJ1-2, with 9 positions matching TRBD1. With V trimmed by 6 bases and J by 12 bases, 8 bases remained unmatched. The CDR3 extends over 12 amino acids. CDR3 nucleotide sequence: TGTGCCAGCAGACCGGGACAGGGTTCCCACACCTTC. The encoded protein is CASRPGQGSHTF.

The V gene is TRBV6-5, the J gene TRBJ1-2; 7 bases align to TRBD1. The germline V gene has CDR1 MNHEY and CDR2 SVGAGI. V lost 5 bases and J lost 8; bases outside the gene matches: 11. The CDR3 has 14 amino acids. Here the CDR3 reads CASSNRGRLGGYTF. DNA of the CDR3: TGTGCCAGCAGTAATAGGGGGCGCTTAGGCGGCTACACCTTC.

V and J are TRBV7-8 and TRBJ2-7; D ambiguous. This CDR3 is built from 12 residues. Germline CDR1 SGHVS, CDR2 FQNEAQ. V was pared by 3 bases and J by 0 bases, with 3 bases between. The CDR3 loop reads CASSFSSYEQYF. In nucleotides, the CDR3 is TGTGCCAGCAGCTTCAGCTCCTACGAGCAGTACTTC.

The rearrangement joins TRBV18 to TRBJ1-2; D uncertain. CDR3 length equals 13 residues. Deletions cut 0 bases from V and 3 bases from J, with 5 bases between. CDR1 is KGHSH and CDR2 is LQKENI in the germline V gene. Written as DNA, the CDR3 is TGTGCCAGCTCACCACCCAATTACTATGGCTACACCTTC. Its protein is CASSPPNYYGYTF.

V and J are TRBV6-4 and TRBJ1-1, with D unclear. The germline gives CDR1 MRHNA, CDR2 SNTAGT. V shed 4 bases and J shed 3 bases, with 9 bases lying between them. The CDR3 extends over 13 amino acids. The CDR3 spells CASSAKFDTEAFF. The CDR3 DNA reads TGTGCCAGCAGTGCAAAATTTGACACTGAAGCTTTCTTT.

The rearrangement uses TRBV5-5 and TRBJ2-2; 8 bases agree with TRBD2. Germline values: CDR1 SGHKS, CDR2 YYEKEE (reference sequence). With 4 bases clipped from V and 4 bases from J, the junction kept 9 bases outside the gene matches. This CDR3 comprises 16 residues. The chain's CDR3 is CASSSVQREPTGELFF. CDR3 nucleotides: TGTGCCAGCAGCAGCGTCCAGCGGGAGCCCACCGGGGAGCTGTTTTTT.